This section outlines one T cell receptor (beta chain) sequence together with its context. This clonotype was counted a few times. Its antigen is currently not known. Its ends do not fully match the called genes, so a read error is possible. For CDR1 and CDR2, the germline V gene (reference sequence) lists DFQATT and SNEGSKA. Inclusive of the bounding cysteine and phenylalanine, the CDR3 is 15 residues long. Only the CDR3 DNA is retained, 45 bases long and in frame from the first base. The library was built by means of PCR. Sequencing instrument: Illumina HiSeq 2500. Molecular barcoding was employed in the preparation of TCR libraries, with unique molecular identifiers being used to normalize TCRbeta repertoire quantification. TCRdb reworked the public reads: Q25 trimming with fastp, MiXCR clone assembly, productive beta chains retained. Rows are combined by CDR3 protein, so each entry shows the most common genes and DNA. The sample records approximately 200,000 distinct CDR3 sequences, about 6% of which are singletons. The ten largest clones represent roughly 4.5% of the sample.

This entry belongs to a study of T-cell reconstitution after alpha-beta-depleted transplantation in children (dated by TCRdb to 2016 to 2017). For context, the study as a whole: Using TCR repertoire profiling, the study followed T-cell immune reconstitution in a quantitative way in children after TCRalphabeta/CD19-depleted allogeneic hematopoietic cell transplantation.

Per the publication, the treatment or condition label means: allogeneic hematopoietic cell transplantation with graft depleted of TCRalphabeta T cells and CD19 B cells. The transplant recipients were children given TCRalphabeta/CD19-depleted allogeneic hematopoietic cell grafts. Findings and caveats that apply to the study as a whole: The frequencies of hyperexpanded clones fell over the following months, and after one year, T-cell counts and TCRbeta diversity were mostly attributed to newly produced T cells. The high TCRbeta diversity at day 60 in some patients was ascribed to recipient T cells and intrathymic progenitors that had survived conditioning. The apparently early alphabetaT-cell count recovery about two months after transplant was reportedly dependent on only several hundred rapidly expanded clones derived from non-depleted graft cells.

Material: PBMCs, obtained before TCRalphabeta/CD19-depleted stem cell transplant. The source of this sequence is a girl under three years old with combined immunodeficiency, due to receive a stem cell transplant. The sequence links TRBV20-1 to TRBJ2-7, with no D gene named confidently. The CDR3 in this case is CCARDGLVVAYEQYF. The DNA sequence reads TGCTGTGCTAGAGATGGGCTAGTCGTGGCCTACGAGCAGTACTTC.